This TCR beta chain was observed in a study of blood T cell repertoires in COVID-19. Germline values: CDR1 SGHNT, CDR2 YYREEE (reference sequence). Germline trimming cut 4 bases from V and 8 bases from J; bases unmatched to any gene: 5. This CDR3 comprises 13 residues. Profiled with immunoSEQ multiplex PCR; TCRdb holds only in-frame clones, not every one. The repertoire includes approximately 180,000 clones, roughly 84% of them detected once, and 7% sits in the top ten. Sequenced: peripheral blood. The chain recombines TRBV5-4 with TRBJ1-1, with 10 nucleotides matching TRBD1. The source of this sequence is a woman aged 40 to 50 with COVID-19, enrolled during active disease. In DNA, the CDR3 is TGTGCCAGCAGCAAACCGGACAGGGGGGAAGCTTTCTTT. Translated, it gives CASSKPDRGEAFF.